The clone carrying this T cell receptor beta chain was observed a handful of times. Its specificity is unknown. Trimming cost V 5 bases and J 10 bases, with 30 bases left between them. Germline loops: CDR1 PRHDT, CDR2 FYEKMQ (reference sequence). CDR3 length equals 18 residues. This specimen comes from a study of T-cell memory formation after mild COVID-19. In the study overall: TCR clusters were mostly donor specific.

Constant-segment primers served in 5'RACE that generated TCR alpha and TCR beta cDNA libraries bearing sample barcodes and UMIs. TCRdb re-called the 5' RACE reads with MiXCR, one entry per CDR3 protein. The sample includes 190,000 or so distinct CDR3 sequences, around 21% of them seen just once. Points from the study as a whole: Researchers found some responding clones in pre-infection memory, a sign that cross-reactive memory joined. Proof of SARS-CoV-2 specificity was absent for the second-wave clones that crested on day 37.

The chain employs TRBV13 and TRBJ2-1, with unresolved D. This clonotype was sampled from an adult woman who had mild COVID-19 (a few samples of this study predate the infection). Cell type and time point are not known. Sequencing input: PBMCs or a T cell subset sorted from them (not recorded which). CDR3 sequence reads: CASSPRSRQAHTMGEQFF. The CDR3 coding sequence is TGTGCCAGCAGCCCACGCTCCCGTCAGGCACATACAATGGGGGAGCAGTTCTTC.